What follows is one TCR beta chain and its context. Its target is not known. Clones were read by immunoSEQ multiplex PCR, and TCRdb kept only the in-frame ones, dropping some. The table lists approximately 150,000 clones, more than 70% of them singletons. This sample was included in a study of T cells in localized non-small cell lung cancer. Whole-study results and caveats: Longer overall survival accompanied higher blood T cell density. Compared with tumor, uninvolved adjacent lung displayed greater T cell clonality, ranking highest overall. Adjacent lung exhibited a median of approximately 50 among the 100 most abundant tumor clones.

The specimen was peripheral blood, collected before any cancer treatment. The sequence was collected from a female donor over 55 with stage I lung adenocarcinoma.

The CDR3 loop reads CASSLSGTPTGELFF. In DNA form, the CDR3 reads TGTGCCAGCAGTTTATCCGGGACACCCACCGGGGAGCTGTTTTTT. The J gene is TRBJ2-2, the V gene TRBV27; tentatively, D is TRBD1 (6 bases). The CDR3 has 15 residues. V was clipped by 0 bases and J by 4 bases, with 9 bases between them. Germline V CDR1 and CDR2: MNHEY, SMNVEV (reference sequence).